This is a list of T cell receptor beta chains from one sample in a study of T cells in Graves' hyperthyroidism and ophthalmopathy. One entry per CDR3 protein results from TCRdb running MiXCR on the multiplex PCR reads. The table has roughly 380,000 distinct CDR3 sequences, 15% to 20% seen once; the top ten hold 15%. Sequenced input: blood. The receptor set was obtained from a woman aged 40 to 49 with Graves' ophthalmopathy. Both conserved end residues are part of each CDR3. D genes are given only for firm matches. Expanded clones are given a class, and other clones once, few, many or no size at all.

j_call | v_call | clone_size | d_call | cdr3_nt | cdr3_aa
TRBJ2-7 | TRBV29-1 | many | - | TGCAGCGTTGAGGGCGAACCCTACGAGCAGTACTTC | CSVEGEPYEQYF
TRBJ2-4 | TRBV5-1 | many | TRBD2 | TGCGCCAGCAGCCTGACTAGCGGGACGGACATTCAGTACTTC | CASSLTSGTDIQYF
TRBJ1-1 | TRBV5-1 | many | - | TGCGCCAGCAGCTTGAACGACATGAACACTGAAGCTTTCTTT | CASSLNDMNTEAFF
TRBJ2-7 | TRBV20-1 | many | - | TGCAGTGCTAGAGGGGGACCGGACTACGAGCAGTACTTC | CSARGGPDYEQYF
TRBJ2-7 | TRBV7-8 | many | - | TGTGCCAGCAGCTTAAGTGACACAATCTCCTACGAGCAGTACTTC | CASSLSDTISYEQYF
TRBJ2-7 | TRBV4-3 | many | - | TGCGCCAGCAGCCAGACAGTCGATCCCTACGAGCAGTACTTC | CASSQTVDPYEQYF
TRBJ1-1 | TRBV7-6 | - | - | TGTGCCAGTACCAAACAGGTGAACACTGAAGCTTTCTTT | CASTKQVNTEAFF
TRBJ1-3 | TRBV5-1 | many | - | TGCGCCAGCAGCCTGGACAGTGTCTCTGGAAACACCATATATTTT | CASSLDSVSGNTIYF
TRBJ1-3 | TRBV6-5 | - | - | TGTGCCAGCAGTTACTCCCGGGGAGGTGGAAACACCATATATTTT | CASSYSRGGGNTIYF
TRBJ1-1 | TRBV11-2 | many | TRBD1 | TGTGCCAGCAGCTTAGACGGGACAGGGGCGGAAGCTTTCTTT | CASSLDGTGAEAFF
TRBJ2-7 | TRBV7-9 | many | - | TGTGCCAGCAGCTTGGCTGGGGCGACCTACGAGCAGTACTTC | CASSLAGATYEQYF
TRBJ2-7 | TRBV20-1 | - | TRBD2 | TGCAGTGCTAGAGGAGGGGTAGCGGGGTACTACGAGCAGTACTTC | CSARGGVAGYYEQYF
TRBJ1-2 | TRBV7-3 | many | - | TGTGCCAGCAGCTCAGCGCAGGGACTTGGCTACACCTTC | CASSSAQGLGYTF
TRBJ2-5 | TRBV20-1 | many | - | TGCAGTGCTAGAGAGGCGAGGGCCGGGTTTGAGACCCAGTACTTC | CSAREARAGFETQYF
TRBJ1-5 | TRBV12-3/TRBV12-4 | many | TRBD1 | TGTGCCAGCGCCCCGACAGGGGGCTCGCAGCCCCAGCATTTT | CASAPTGGSQPQHF
TRBJ2-2 | TRBV12-3/TRBV12-4 | many | TRBD1 | TGTGCCAGCAGGGGGGCCGACAGGGGATCCACCGGGGAGCTGTTTTTT | CASRGADRGSTGELFF
TRBJ2-7 | TRBV12-5 | - | - | TGTGCTAGTGGTTTGGAGGTGGGACCCTACGAGCAGTACTTC | CASGLEVGPYEQYF
TRBJ1-5 | TRBV4-1 | many | TRBD1 | TGCGCCAGCAGCCGGCAGGGACAGGACAATCAGCCCCAGCATTTT | CASSRQGQDNQPQHF
TRBJ2-5 | TRBV6-1 | - | - | TGTGCCAGCAGTGAATACGCGTCAGAGACCCAGTACTTC | CASSEYASETQYF
TRBJ1-1 | TRBV27 | - | - | TGTGCCAGCAGCTTACGCGGGGCCGTGGCTGAAGCTTTCTTT | CASSLRGAVAEAFF
TRBJ2-7 | TRBV30 | many | - | TGTGCCTGGGGGGGGCTACGACGGGAGCAGTACTTC | CAWGGLRREQYF
TRBJ2-7 | TRBV10-1 | many | TRBD2 | TGCGCCAGCAGTGAGCGAGCGGGAGGGCGCGAGCAGTACTTC | CASSERAGGREQYF
TRBJ1-2 | TRBV19 | many | - | TGTGCCAGTAGTGCCGACTCGGGGCAGGACTATGGCTACACCTTC | CASSADSGQDYGYTF
TRBJ2-4 | TRBV6-1 | many | - | TGTGCCAGCAGTGAAGCGCCTAGGGGAAACATTCAGTACTTC | CASSEAPRGNIQYF
TRBJ1-3 | TRBV4-3 | many | - | TGCGCCAGCAGCGGGCCGCCGGGCTCTGGAAACACCATATATTTT | CASSGPPGSGNTIYF
TRBJ2-7 | TRBV28 | many | - | TGTGCCAGCAGCCGACCTGAGTCCTACGAGCAGTACTTC | CASSRPESYEQYF
TRBJ2-5 | TRBV20-1 | - | - | TGCAGTGCTGGTGCTAGCCGAACCCAAGAGACCCAGTACTTC | CSAGASRTQETQYF
TRBJ1-3 | TRBV6-5 | many | - | TGTGCCAGCAGTTACTCGGAAGAAAACACCATATATTTT | CASSYSEENTIYF
TRBJ2-7 | TRBV11-2 | - | - | TGTGCCAGCACCCTAGACCGGGACAATCCCTCCTACGAGCAGTACTTC | CASTLDRDNPSYEQYF
TRBJ1-2 | TRBV12-3/TRBV12-4 | - | - | TGTGCCAGCAGTCAGACAGCAAGATATGGCTACACCTTC | CASSQTARYGYTF
TRBJ1-2 | TRBV28 | many | - | TGTGCCAGCAGCTCAAACTATGGCTACACCTTC | CASSSNYGYTF
TRBJ2-5 | TRBV14 | many | - | TGTGCCAGCAGCCAAGACAACCTGCAAGAGACCCAGTACTTC | CASSQDNLQETQYF
TRBJ2-5 | TRBV6-5 | many | TRBD1 | TGTGCCAGCAGTAGCGGACAGGGAAGGGGTCGAGAGACCCAGTACTTC | CASSSGQGRGRETQYF
TRBJ2-5 | TRBV29-1 | - | TRBD1 | TGCAGCGTTGAACCCCGAACAGGGGGCTTTAGGCAAGAGACCCAGTACTTC | CSVEPRTGGFRQETQYF
TRBJ2-6 | TRBV26 | - | - | TGTGCCAGCAGCTCATCCCCAGGGATCGGGGCCAACGTCCTGACTTTC | CASSSSPGIGANVLTF
TRBJ2-7 | TRBV6-1 | few | - | TGTGCCAGCAGAGGACTGCACTACGAGCAGTACTTC | CASRGLHYEQYF
TRBJ2-2 | TRBV20-1 | many | - | TGCAGTGCTAGGAGAAACAGTGTCGATACCGGGGAGCTGTTTTTT | CSARRNSVDTGELFF
TRBJ2-7 | TRBV28 | - | - | TGTGCCAGCAGGAGACTAGGGTCGTACGAGCAGTCCTTC | CASRRLGSYEQSF
TRBJ2-7 | TRBV6-2/TRBV6-3 | many | - | TGTGCCAGCATTAAGGCGGGTACCACCTACGAGCAGTACTTC | CASIKAGTTYEQYF
TRBJ2-5 | TRBV7-3 | many | TRBD2 | TGTGCCAGCAGCCGTAGCGGGACTGAGACCCAGTACTTC | CASSRSGTETQYF
TRBJ2-5 | TRBV12-3/TRBV12-4 | - | TRBD2 | TGTGCCAGCAAGACTAGCGCGGGGGAGACCCAGTACTTC | CASKTSAGETQYF
TRBJ1-5 | TRBV29-1 | many | - | TGCAGCCCCCCGGCCCAGGACAATCAGCCCCAGCATTTT | CSPPAQDNQPQHF
TRBJ2-7 | TRBV28 | many | TRBD2 | TGTGCCAGCAGTTTTCCCGCGGGAGGGCCTTACGAGCAGTACTTC | CASSFPAGGPYEQYF
TRBJ2-4 | TRBV28 | many | - | TGTGCCAGCAGTCTTCAGAGAGCCAAAAACATTCAGTACTTC | CASSLQRAKNIQYF
TRBJ2-5 | TRBV7-6 | - | TRBD1 | TGTGCCAGCAGCACCGGGACAGGGGAGACCCAGTACTTC | CASSTGTGETQYF
TRBJ2-4 | TRBV19 | - | TRBD2 | TGTGCCAGTAGTCGGAGCGGGAGGGGTGAAAACATTCAGTACTTC | CASSRSGRGENIQYF
TRBJ2-5 | TRBV28 | many | TRBD1 | TGTGCCAACAGCTCCCTGGCAGGGGGTCGAGAGACCCAGTACTTC | CANSSLAGGRETQYF
TRBJ2-5 | TRBV2 | many | TRBD2 | TGTGCCAGCAAAATCAGCGGGAGATGGGAGACCCAGTACTTC | CASKISGRWETQYF
TRBJ2-2 | TRBV12-3/TRBV12-4 | once | - | TGTGCCAGCAGTAACAACAGGGAGGCCGGGGAGCTGTTTTTT | CASSNNREAGELFF
TRBJ2-7 | TRBV5-1 | many | - | TGCGCCAGCAGCTTGGTCCGGGATGGCCCCCGCGAGCAGTACTTC | CASSLVRDGPREQYF
TRBJ2-7 | TRBV9 | many | - | TGTGCCAGCAGCGTCCAGGCAACTAACTACGAGCAGTACTTC | CASSVQATNYEQYF
TRBJ2-2 | TRBV30 | - | TRBD1 | TGTGCCTGGGAAACAGGGGGCTCGAGCACCGGGGAGCTGTTTTTT | CAWETGGSSTGELFF
TRBJ1-5 | TRBV19 | many | - | TGTGCCAGTACCGGACGGTATAATCAGCCCCAGCATTTT | CASTGRYNQPQHF
TRBJ1-2 | TRBV11-1 | - | TRBD1 | TGTGCCAGCAGCCGAGGCGAACTACAGGGGAAGGATGGCTACACCTTC | CASSRGELQGKDGYTF
TRBJ2-7 | TRBV4-1 | many | TRBD1 | TGCGCCAGCAGCAAGACAGGGGAATCCTACGAGCAGTACTTC | CASSKTGESYEQYF
TRBJ2-5 | TRBV20-1 | many | - | TGCAGTGCTAGAGATCTACGCGTTGTGGGTTGGACCCAGTACTTC | CSARDLRVVGWTQYF
TRBJ1-2 | TRBV6-5 | many | TRBD1 | TGTGCCAGCAGTTATCCAACGGGGACAGACTATGGCTACACCTTC | CASSYPTGTDYGYTF
TRBJ1-2 | TRBV6-2/TRBV6-3 | many | - | TGTGCCAGCAGTGGCAGCTACTATGGCTACACCTTC | CASSGSYYGYTF
TRBJ1-5 | TRBV19 | many | - | TGTGCCAGTAGTATAGACCTGAAGCCCCAGCATTTT | CASSIDLKPQHF
TRBJ2-4 | TRBV28 | many | - | TGTGCCAGCAGTTTTCACAACATGGTGGGGGGCCTAGCCAAAAACATTCAGTACTTC | CASSFHNMVGGLAKNIQYF